This T cell receptor (beta chain) was retrieved from a study of vaccination and CD4 T cells after COVID-19. Study conclusions and caveats: Among reactive clones from convalescent patients, a median about 86% appeared only post-vaccination.

As to treatment: approximately nine-day PBMC culture with coronavirus spike peptide pools or control peptides (ViraFEST assay). An Oncomine TCR Beta short-read assay was used to sequence the DNA from cultured CD4+ T cells. The source of extracted genomic DNA was cultured CD4+ T cells. TCRdb re-called the PCR reads with MiXCR, one entry per CDR3 protein. The repertoire holds around 19,000 distinct CDR3 sequences, with about half as singletons. As to this clonotype: As yet, its antigen is unknown.

Sequencing was carried out using CD4+ T cells from blood, cultured in vitro. This TCR was recovered from a human donor who had recovered from COVID-19.

CDR3 coding DNA: TGTGCCAGCAAAGGGGGACAGGGGGAGACCCAGTACTTC. As protein: CASKGGQGETQYF. The chain carries TRBV2 and TRBJ2-5, with 10 positions matching TRBD1. J gave up 5 bases and V 7 bases, and 4 bases lay outside the gene matches. The CDR3 runs to 13 residues. Germline CDR1 reads SNHLY; CDR2 reads FYNNEI.